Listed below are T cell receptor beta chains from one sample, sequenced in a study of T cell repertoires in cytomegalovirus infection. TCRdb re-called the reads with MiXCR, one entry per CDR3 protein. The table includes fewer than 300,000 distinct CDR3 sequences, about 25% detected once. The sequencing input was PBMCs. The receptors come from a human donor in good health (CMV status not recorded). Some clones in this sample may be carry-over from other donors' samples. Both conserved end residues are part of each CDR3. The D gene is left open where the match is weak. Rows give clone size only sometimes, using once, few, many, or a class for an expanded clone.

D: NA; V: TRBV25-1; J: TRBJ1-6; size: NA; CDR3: CASSRGNSPLHF; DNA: TGTGCCAGCAGTAGGGGTAATTCACCCCTCCACTTT
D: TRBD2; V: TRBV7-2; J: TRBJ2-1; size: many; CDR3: CASSLGTSSYNEQFF; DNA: TGTGCCAGCAGCCTAGGGACTAGCTCCTACAATGAGCAGTTCTTC
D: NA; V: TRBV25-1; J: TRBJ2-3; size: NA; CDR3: CASSEPRGVTDTQYF; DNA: TGTGCCAGCAGTGAACCAAGGGGGGTAACAGATACGCAGTATTTT
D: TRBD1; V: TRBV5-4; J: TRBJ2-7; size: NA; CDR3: CASSSTGTGIEQYF; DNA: TGTGCCAGCAGCTCTACCGGGACAGGGATCGAGCAGTACTTC
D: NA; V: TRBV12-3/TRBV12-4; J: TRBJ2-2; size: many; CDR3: CASSPDGHGELFF; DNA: TGTGCCAGCAGTCCTGACGGACACGGGGAGCTGTTTTTT
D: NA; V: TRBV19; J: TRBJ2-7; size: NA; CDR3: CASSGRRAGEWEQYF; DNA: TGTGCCAGTAGTGGCCGACGAGCTGGGGAATGGGAGCAGTACTTC
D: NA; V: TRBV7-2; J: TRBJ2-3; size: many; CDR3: CASSLSQVPDTQYF; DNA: TGTGCCAGCAGCTTGTCACAGGTTCCAGATACGCAGTATTTT
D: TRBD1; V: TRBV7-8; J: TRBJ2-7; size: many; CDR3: CASTGSPGQGYEQYF; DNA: TGTGCCAGCACCGGGAGTCCGGGACAGGGGTACGAGCAGTACTTC
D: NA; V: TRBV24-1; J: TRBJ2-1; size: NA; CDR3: CATSRTGTLTYNEQFF; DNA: TGTGCCACCAGCCGCACCGGGACCCTAACCTACAATGAGCAGTTCTTC
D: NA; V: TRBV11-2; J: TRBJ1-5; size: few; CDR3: CASSLAANSNQPQHF; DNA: TGTGCCAGCAGCTTAGCCGCGAATAGCAATCAGCCCCAGCATTTT
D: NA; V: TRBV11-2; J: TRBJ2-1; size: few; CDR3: CASSRDFSNEQFF; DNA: TGTGCCAGCAGCAGGGACTTTTCCAATGAGCAGTTCTTC
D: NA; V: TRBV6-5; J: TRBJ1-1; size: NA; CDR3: CASSYSWELNTEAFF; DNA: TGTGCCAGCAGTTACTCCTGGGAGTTGAACACTGAAGCTTTCTTT
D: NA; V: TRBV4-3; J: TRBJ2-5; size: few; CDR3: CASSQDLVAVEETQYF; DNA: TGCGCCAGCAGCCAAGATCTAGTTGCGGTCGAAGAGACCCAGTACTTC
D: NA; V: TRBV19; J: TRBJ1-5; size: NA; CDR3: CASSIVGSGLNQPQHF; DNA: TGTGCCAGTAGTATAGTTGGGTCCGGACTAAATCAGCCCCAGCATTTT
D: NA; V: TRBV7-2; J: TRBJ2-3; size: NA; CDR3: CASSLVALITDTQYF; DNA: TGTGCCAGCAGCTTAGTGGCCCTTATCACAGATACGCAGTATTTT
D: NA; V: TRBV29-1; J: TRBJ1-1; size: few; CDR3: CSVGSGVRVSTEAFF; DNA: TGCAGCGTTGGCTCGGGAGTCAGGGTGAGCACTGAAGCTTTCTTT
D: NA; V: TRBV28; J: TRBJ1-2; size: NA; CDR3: CASARFGGYTF; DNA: TGTGCCAGCGCAAGGTTTGGTGGCTACACCTTC
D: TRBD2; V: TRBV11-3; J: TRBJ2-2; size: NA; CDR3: CASSLDLRLAGTPNTGELFF; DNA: TGTGCCAGCAGCTTAGATCTTCGGCTAGCGGGGACACCCAACACCGGGGAGCTGTTTTTT
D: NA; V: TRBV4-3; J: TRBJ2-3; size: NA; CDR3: CASSQAIPGLAGDTQYF; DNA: TGCGCCAGCAGCCAAGCTATTCCGGGACTGGCGGGAGATACGCAGTATTTT
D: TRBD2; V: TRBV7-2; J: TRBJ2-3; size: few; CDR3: CASSSRPVAGGTDTQYF; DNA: TGTGCCAGCAGCTCAAGACCTGTAGCGGGAGGAACAGATACGCAGTATTTT
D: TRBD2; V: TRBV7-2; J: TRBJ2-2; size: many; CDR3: CASSQSLSSGRRSGELFF; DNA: TGTGCCAGCAGCCAATCCCTATCTAGCGGGAGGCGTAGCGGGGAGCTGTTTTTT
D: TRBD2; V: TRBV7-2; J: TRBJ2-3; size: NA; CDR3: CASSLVGSGRPTDTQYF; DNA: TGTGCCAGCAGCTTAGTAGGTAGCGGGAGACCGACAGATACGCAGTATTTT
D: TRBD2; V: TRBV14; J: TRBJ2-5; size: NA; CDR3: CASRLGLAETQYF; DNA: TGTGCCAGCAGACTAGGACTAGCAGAGACCCAGTACTTC
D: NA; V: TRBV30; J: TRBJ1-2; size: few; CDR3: CAWGDNGYTF; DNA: TGTGCCTGGGGAGATAATGGCTACACCTTC
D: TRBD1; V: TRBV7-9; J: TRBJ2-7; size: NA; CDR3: CASSSRDSYEQYF; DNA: TGTGCCAGCAGCTCTCGGGACAGCTACGAGCAGTACTTC
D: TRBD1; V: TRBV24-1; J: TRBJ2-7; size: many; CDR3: CATSGSTGGFEQYF; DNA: TGTGCCACCAGTGGATCGACAGGGGGCTTCGAGCAGTACTTC
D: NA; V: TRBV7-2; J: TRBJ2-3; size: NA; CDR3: CASNVWTDTQYF; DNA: TGTGCCAGCAATGTGTGGACAGATACGCAGTATTTT
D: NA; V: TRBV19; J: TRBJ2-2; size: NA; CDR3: CASSENNLLGELFF; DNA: TGTGCCAGTAGTGAGAACAACTTACTCGGGGAGCTGTTTTTT
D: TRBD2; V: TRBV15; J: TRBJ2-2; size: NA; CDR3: CATSSIRGTSGNTGELFF; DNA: TGTGCCACCAGCAGCATACGTGGGACTAGCGGGAACACCGGGGAGCTGTTTTTT
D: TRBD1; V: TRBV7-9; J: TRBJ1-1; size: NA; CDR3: CASSPVDFRGDTEAFF; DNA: TGTGCCAGCAGCCCAGTGGATTTCAGGGGGGACACTGAAGCTTTCTTT
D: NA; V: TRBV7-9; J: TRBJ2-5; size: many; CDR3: CASGNLETQYF; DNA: TGTGCCAGCGGAAACTTAGAGACCCAGTACTTC
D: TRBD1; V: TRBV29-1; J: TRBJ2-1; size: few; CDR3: CSDIQGDSYNEQFF; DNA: TGCAGCGATATACAGGGGGACTCCTACAATGAGCAGTTCTTC
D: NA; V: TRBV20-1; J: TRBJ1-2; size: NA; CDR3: CSARGPAGGWSGYTF; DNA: TGCAGTGCTAGAGGGCCGGCAGGAGGGTGGAGTGGCTACACCTTC
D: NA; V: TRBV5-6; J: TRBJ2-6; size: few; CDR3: CASSQAGSGANVLTF; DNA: TGTGCCAGCAGCCAGGCCGGGTCTGGGGCCAACGTCCTGACTTTC
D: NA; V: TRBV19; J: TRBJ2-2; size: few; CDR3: CASRPGPTSGELFF; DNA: TGTGCCAGTAGACCGGGGCCAACTAGCGGGGAGCTGTTTTTT
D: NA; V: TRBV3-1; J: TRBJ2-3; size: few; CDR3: CASSQGRTRLEDTQYF; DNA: TGTGCCAGCAGCCAAGGTCGGACTCGCCTTGAAGATACGCAGTATTTT
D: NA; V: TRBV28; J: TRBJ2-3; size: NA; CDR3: CASSPFGADTQYF; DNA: TGTGCCAGCAGCCCTTTCGGGGCAGATACGCAGTATTTT